The clone carrying this T cell receptor beta chain was counted many times. Its specificity is unknown. This record comes from a study of T cells in Graves' hyperthyroidism and ophthalmopathy. Extraction of PBMCs used more than 8.5 ml of fresh peripheral blood. Whole-study findings and limits: In blood, most of the thyroid clonotypes expanded above 0.001 were also present. Ophthalmopathy could be told apart from stable hyperthyroidism with a 13 V-J model. Ophthalmopathy was predicted by the model a median of roughly 6.7 months ahead of onset.

Authors of the study amplified TCR beta CDR3 regions from RNA transcripts. With the HTBI primer set, the TCR CDR3 went through a first round of RT-PCR. TCRdb re-called the multiplex PCR reads with MiXCR, one entry per CDR3 protein. The repertoire holds about 640,000 distinct CDR3 sequences, less than 25% seen once, with roughly a third in the top ten. The source is a man in his thirties or forties with Graves' ophthalmopathy. Sequenced: blood.

The CDR3 DNA sequence: TGTGCCAGCAGCTTAGCGCGAGCGGGGGTGAGATACAATGAGCAGTTCTTC. Protein product: CASSLARAGVRYNEQFF. The chain has TRBV7-8 and TRBJ2-1, with 8 bases lining up with TRBD2. J gave up 4 bases and V 0 bases, and 8 bases lay outside the gene matches. Germline assignment: CDR1 SGHVS and CDR2 FQNEAQ. This CDR3 is 17 amino acids long.